This TCR beta chain came from a study of cytomegalovirus exposure and HLA in healthy donors. Study-wide results and caveats: Testing in vitro showed three CMV-associated chains specific for CMV antigens. The study put under 200 TCR beta chains on its list as cytomegalovirus-associated.

Amplification used 60 Vbeta primers and 13 Jbeta primers. Profiled with immunoSEQ multiplex PCR; TCRdb holds only in-frame clones, not every one. The sample has 95,000 to 100,000 clones, roughly 82% seen once. Per the germline V gene, CDR1 is SGHDN and CDR2 is FVKESK. Trimming at V came to 1 base and at J to 3 bases, leaving 2 bases not matched to a gene. The CDR3 has 14 residues. This clone appeared once. Its matching antigen is unknown. The sequence was obtained from a middle-aged man in good health and CMV-seronegative. The sequenced material came from PBMCs. The rearrangement links TRBV14 to TRBJ2-7; 8 bases are a match to TRBD1. The CDR3 sequence is CASSQGTGGYEQYF. CDR3 coding DNA: TGTGCCAGCAGCCAAGGAACAGGGGGCTACGAGCAGTACTTC.